This note documents a single T cell receptor (beta chain) sequence. Its target is not known. These data originate in a study of T cells in narcolepsy. Study-level points and caveats: Blood of same and different patients, but not healthy controls, reportedly held recurring autoreactive clonotypes.

Only in-frame clones appear in the TCRdb table, and some are missing; sequencing was by immunoSEQ multiplex PCR. This table has fewer than 35,000 clones, 70% to 85% appearing once. Germline V lookup: CDR1 LNHDA, CDR2 SQIVND (reference sequence). CDR3 size: 14 residues. With 8 bases removed from V and 6 bases from J, the gap between germline ends came to 16 bases. The V gene is TRBV19, the J gene TRBJ1-4; D uncertain. The sample was CD45RA- memory CD4+ T cells from PBMCs. This clonotype originated in a human donor with narcolepsy. The CDR3 region is CASALLGGDEKLFF. The CDR3 region has the DNA TGTGCCAGTGCCCTTTTAGGCGGGGATGAAAAACTGTTTTTT.